This T cell receptor (beta chain) was captured in a study of HIV-infected children after antiretroviral therapy interruption. Study details: Recorded EBV and CMV exposure existed for most children.

Whole-study results and caveats: Naive CD4+ CDR3 sharing between time points fell after interruption began.

Treatment denoted: PENTA 11 planned treatment interruption arm or continuous ART arm. Sorting from thawed PBMCs isolated memory CD8+ CD45RO+ CD45RA- T cells. This clonotype was recorded at least ten times. Its target is not known. RNA-based 3' RACE libraries used unique molecular identifiers. Each CDR3 protein is one row after TCRdb ran MiXCR on the 3' RACE reads. The repertoire includes about 15,000 distinct CDR3 sequences, about 3.6% of them detected once, and less than 40% sits in the top ten. Per germline, CDR1 DFQATT and CDR2 SNEGSKA (reference sequence). The J segment lost 1 base and the V segment lost 7 bases, leaving 8 bases of the junction unmatched. The length of the CDR3 is 14 residues.

The sequence was obtained from a pool of human donors with HIV. The sample here was CD45RO+ CD8+ T cells from PBMCs, pooled from several time points, taken from a donor given antiretroviral therapy, either interrupted or continuous. Subset: memory CD8+ CD45RO+ CD45RA- T cells. The chain couples TRBV20-1 to TRBJ2-7, with TRBD2 matching 9 bases. For the CDR3, the DNA is TGCAGTGTAAGGCTAGCGGGGATATCCTACGAGCAGTACTTC. Translation: CSVRLAGISYEQYF.